Shown below are 13 T cell receptor beta chains from a single sample sequenced in a study of blood T cell repertoires in COVID-19. Profiled with immunoSEQ multiplex PCR; TCRdb holds only in-frame clones, not every one. The table records around 59,000 clones, 81% of them present only once. Sequencing was carried out using peripheral blood. The receptors stem from a woman over 75 with active or convalescent COVID-19.

The rearrangement links TRBV27 to TRBJ2-5, with D possibly TRBD2 on 5 matching bases. Germline V gives CDR1 MNHEY, CDR2 SMNVEV (reference sequence). The CDR3 totals 14 residues. V was trimmed by 2 bases and J by 4 bases, leaving 11 bases between them. The CDR3 DNA reads TGTGCCAGCAGTTTAAGGCGGGTCGGAGAGACCCAGTACTTC. Translating it yields CASSLRRVGETQYF.

V and J are TRBV29-1 and TRBJ1-1; no firm D call. The CDR3 runs 12 residues. From germline, CDR1 is SQVTM and CDR2 ANQGSEA. V lost 3 bases and J lost 4, with 9 bases in between. In DNA, the CDR3 is TGCAGCGTTGACGGGAGTCCCACTGAAGCTTTCTTT. It yields the protein CSVDGSPTEAFF.

The rearrangement uses TRBV9 and TRBJ1-2; TRBD1 aligns across 8 bases. V lost 4 bases and J lost 7; bases outside the gene matches: 12. Germline CDR1 and CDR2: SGDLS and YYNGEE. The CDR3 contains 15 residues. The CDR3 here is CASSPQGGTSIGYTF. The DNA for the CDR3 is TGTGCCAGCAGCCCACAGGGGGGGACCTCTATTGGCTACACCTTC.

This clone showed up just a few times. The CDR3 DNA reads as TGTGCCAGTAGTATGATGGGGCAGGGGGAAAATGGCTACACCTTC. Protein product: CASSMMGQGENGYTF. V and J are TRBV19 and TRBJ1-2; 7 positions agree with TRBD1. This CDR3 is 15 amino acids long. Looked up from germline, CDR1 is LNHDA and CDR2 is SQIVND (reference sequence). Trimming at V came to 3 bases and at J to 6 bases, leaving 10 bases not matched to a gene.

This chain joins TRBV5-4 and TRBJ2-5, with D possibly matching TRBD1 (6 bases). The CDR3 totals 15 residues. V lost 4 bases, J lost 1 base, and 14 bases lay in between. The germline gives CDR1 SGHNT, CDR2 YYREEE (reference sequence). The CDR3 nucleotides read TGTGCCAGCAGCCGGGACACACTCTTCCAAGAGACCCAGTACTTC. Its translation: CASSRDTLFQETQYF.

V usage is TRBV27 and J usage is TRBJ2-1; 8 bases agree with TRBD2. Germline V gives CDR1 MNHEY, CDR2 SMNVEV (reference sequence). The CDR3 is made up of 15 amino acids. The ends lost 4 bases at V and 2 bases at J; junction bases unmatched: 4. This chain's CDR3 is CASSYAGGTYNEQFF. The CDR3 DNA reads as TGTGCCAGCAGTTATGCGGGGGGCACCTACAATGAGCAGTTCTTC.

V gene TRBV11-2 combines with J gene TRBJ1-2; D gene unclear. CDR3 length equals 14 residues. The ends were cut back, 0 bases at V and 0 bases at J, with 5 bases in the middle. The germline V gene has CDR1 SGHAT and CDR2 FQNNGV. The CDR3 bases are TGTGCCAGCAGCTTAGAGGCATCTAACTATGGCTACACCTTC. The encoded protein is CASSLEASNYGYTF. Full variable domain (remainder filled in from reference TRBV11-2 and TRBJ1-2): EAGVAQSPRYKIIEKRQSVAFWCNPISGHATLYWYQQILGQGPKLLIQFQNNGVVDDSQLPKDRFSAERLKGVDSTLKIQPAKLEDSAVYLCASSLEASNYGYTFGSGTRLTVV.

V and J are TRBV19 and TRBJ2-3; D is uncertain. Trimming removed 7 bases at V and 4 bases at J, with 9 bases between. The CDR3 sequence is 12 residues long. CDR1 and CDR2 from the germline V gene are LNHDA and SQIVND (reference sequence). Here the CDR3 DNA reads TGTGCCAGTAAGCTTGGGCCAGATACGCAGTATTTT. Its protein product is CASKLGPDTQYF.

Worth noting for this clone: The same CDR3 arises from other DNA sequences in this sample as well. This chain uses TRBV5-1 with TRBJ1-5; D unclear. Germline V lookup: CDR1 SGHRS, CDR2 YFSETQ. V lost 0 bases to trimming and J lost 4 bases, with 8 bases between them. The CDR3 length is 14 residues. Here the CDR3 DNA reads TGCGCCAGCAGCTTGGGTGAGGGTAATCAGCCCCAGCATTTT. Translating gives CASSLGEGNQPQHF.

The rearrangement joins TRBV11-2 to TRBJ1-1; 8 positions agree with TRBD1. CDR3 length equals 12 residues. V shed 5 bases and J 6 bases; nucleotides not matched to a gene: 2. Germline V CDR1 and CDR2: SGHAT, FQNNGV. The CDR3 sequence: CASSDRGPEAFF. CDR3 DNA sequence: TGTGCCAGCAGCGACAGGGGCCCTGAAGCTTTCTTT.

This clone appeared a single time. The chain combines TRBV3-1 (or the pseudogene TRBV3-2) with TRBJ2-7; 8 bases line up with TRBD1. The junction had 5 bases not matched to a gene; V was cut back by 1 base and J by 0 bases. This CDR3 has 16 amino acids. Germline V gene sequence: CDR1 LGHDT, CDR2 YNNKEL (reference sequence). CDR3 sequence reads: CASSQVRDRLSYEQYF. CDR3 coding DNA: TGTGCCAGCAGCCAAGTTAGGGACAGGCTCTCCTACGAGCAGTACTTC.

The chain uses TRBV5-1 and TRBJ2-1; TRBD2 matches at 12 bases. The germline V gene has CDR1 SGHRS and CDR2 YFSETQ. This CDR3 comprises 15 residues. V dropped 4 bases and J dropped 2; count of bases not matched to a gene: 1. CDR3 sequence (DNA): TGCGCCAGCAGCCGGACTAGCGGGGCCTACAATGAGCAGTTCTTC. This gives the protein CASSRTSGAYNEQFF.

This chain joins TRBV9 and TRBJ1-1; the match to TRBD1 covers 10 bases. Germline CDR1 is SGDLS and CDR2 is YYNGEE. The CDR3 totals 17 residues. V shed 0 bases and J 4 bases; nucleotides not matched to a gene: 9. The CDR3: CASSVAPLGQGGTEAFF. CDR3 sequence (DNA): TGTGCCAGCAGCGTAGCTCCGCTAGGACAGGGGGGCACTGAAGCTTTCTTT.